This is a list of T cell receptor beta chains from one sample in a study of blood T cells in healthy people across ages. TCRdb itself ran the 5' RACE reads through MiXCR, one entry per CDR3 protein. The sample lists under 850,000 distinct CDR3 sequences; about 37% were seen once. The sequenced sample consisted of blood. All receptors derive from a man younger than 30 in good health. The CDR3 runs from the conserved cysteine through the conserved F or W. A D gene is named only where the DNA matches it firmly. Clone size, where shown, is once, few, many, or a class for clones that have expanded.

J | size | D | V | DNA | CDR3
TRBJ1-1 | NA | NA | TRBV12-3/TRBV12-4 | TGTGCCAGCAGCCTCGGGGGGCTTGAAGCTTTCTTT | CASSLGGLEAFF
TRBJ1-6 | NA | TRBD1 | TRBV2 | TGTGCCAGCAGTGAAACAGGGGTAAAGTCCCTCCACTTT | CASSETGVKSLHF
TRBJ1-4 | NA | NA | TRBV5-1 | TGCGCCAGCAGCCTCGGGACCGACGATGAAAAACTGTTTTTT | CASSLGTDDEKLFF
TRBJ1-5 | NA | TRBD1 | TRBV20-1 | TGCAGTGCTAGACCGATTAGGGTGACAGGGAGCAATCAGCCCCAGCATTTT | CSARPIRVTGSNQPQHF
TRBJ2-3 | NA | NA | TRBV20-1 | TGCAGTGCTTATCCGGGGGGCCTAGGAGGAGATACGCAGTATTTT | CSAYPGGLGGDTQYF
TRBJ1-5 | many | TRBD1 | TRBV27 | TGTGCCAGCAGTCCCCGACAGGGAATTAGCAATCAGCCCCAGCATTTT | CASSPRQGISNQPQHF
TRBJ2-4 | once | TRBD1 | TRBV20-1 | TGCAGTGCTAGAGATCGACAGGGGGCCAAGCAGTACTTC | CSARDRQGAKQYF
TRBJ2-5 | NA | NA | TRBV21-1 | TGTGCCAGCAGCCAAGGCGTGGGGGACCAAGAGACCCAGTACTTC | CASSQGVGDQETQYF
TRBJ2-5 | many | NA | TRBV7-2 | TGTGCCAGCAGCTGGGGGATTGGAGAGAAAGAGACCCAGTACTTC | CASSWGIGEKETQYF
TRBJ1-1 | NA | NA | TRBV12-3/TRBV12-4 | TGTGCCAGCAGTCCTCTCAAAAGGGGGGTTGGGAACACTGAAGCTTTCTTT | CASSPLKRGVGNTEAFF
TRBJ1-1 | few | NA | TRBV7-2 | TGTGCCAGCAGCTTTTCCACGAACACTGAAGCTTTCTTT | CASSFSTNTEAFF
TRBJ2-1 | few | TRBD2 | TRBV29-1 | TGCAGCGTTGAAGGGGGACTAGCGGGGGCCCCCTCTACCGACAATGAGCAGTTCTTC | CSVEGGLAGAPSTDNEQFF
TRBJ2-3 | many | NA | TRBV10-3 | TGTGCCATCAGATCAGACTCCACAGATACGCAGTATTTT | CAIRSDSTDTQYF
TRBJ1-5 | few | TRBD1 | TRBV25-1 | TGTGCCAGCAGTGGCGACAGGGGGGATCAGCCCCAGCATTTT | CASSGDRGDQPQHF
TRBJ2-7 | NA | TRBD2 | TRBV20-1 | TGCAGTGCTAGAGGCCAAGGACTAGCGGGGGACAATGAGCAGTACTTC | CSARGQGLAGDNEQYF
TRBJ1-1 | few | TRBD1 | TRBV2 | TGTGCCAGCAGTGAGGGGAGGACAGGGGGCACTGAAGCTTTCTTT | CASSEGRTGGTEAFF
TRBJ2-7 | NA | TRBD1 | TRBV27 | TGTGCCGGCAGTTTATTGGGGGGACAGGGTGAGGACAATGAGCAGTACTTC | CAGSLLGGQGEDNEQYF
TRBJ1-6 | NA | NA | TRBV12-3/TRBV12-4 | TGTGCCAGCAGTTTTTCTGTGCGGAATTCACCCCTCCACTTT | CASSFSVRNSPLHF
TRBJ2-5 | few | NA | TRBV12-3/TRBV12-4 | TGTGCCAGCAGTTTCGTGGGGGGGCGTGAGCAGTACTTC | CASSFVGGREQYF
TRBJ1-5 | NA | NA | TRBV27 | TGTGCCGGCAGTTTCCGACAGCCACTCCGGGGGCAGCCCCAGCATTTT | CAGSFRQPLRGQPQHF
TRBJ2-1 | few | NA | TRBV30 | TGTGCCTGGAGTACAGGACTAACCTACAATGAGCAGTTCTTC | CAWSTGLTYNEQFF
TRBJ1-5 | NA | NA | TRBV2 | TGTGCCAGCACCCAACGGGGAAGGGATAATCAGCCCCAGCATTTT | CASTQRGRDNQPQHF
TRBJ2-1 | NA | NA | TRBV7-8 | TGTGCCAGCAGCTTATCGGAGGACAGTCCCTGGGACCCGGGCACTTACAATGAGCAGTTCTTC | CASSLSEDSPWDPGTYNEQFF
TRBJ2-1 | NA | TRBD1 | TRBV12-3/TRBV12-4 | TGTGCCAGCAGTGTAAACAGGGGCGCCATGCAGTTCTTC | CASSVNRGAMQFF
TRBJ2-1 | NA | TRBD2 | TRBV5-1 | TGCGCCAGCAGCTTGCGCGGGGGTGAGACCCAGTTCTTC | CASSLRGGETQFF
TRBJ1-4 | NA | NA | TRBV27 | TGTGCCAGCAGTTTATCGGAGGGGCTGGGTGAAAAACTGTTTTTT | CASSLSEGLGEKLFF
TRBJ2-7 | NA | NA | TRBV6-2/TRBV6-3 | TGTGCCAGCAGTTCCGCAGGACTGTCCTCCGAGCAGTACTTC | CASSSAGLSSEQYF
TRBJ2-3 | NA | TRBD2 | TRBV5-6 | TGTGCCAGCAGCTTGGGACTAGCGGGGGAGTTCACAGATACGCAGTATTTT | CASSLGLAGEFTDTQYF
TRBJ2-1 | few | NA | TRBV3-1 | TGTGCCAGCAGCCAAGGGGGGACACCGGAGCAGTTCTTC | CASSQGGTPEQFF
TRBJ1-1 | few | TRBD1 | TRBV2 | TGTGCCAGCACACCGGCGACAGGGGCTGAAGCTTTCTTT | CASTPATGAEAFF
TRBJ2-1 | NA | NA | TRBV12-3/TRBV12-4 | TGTGCCAGCAGTTTAGTTAGACCCCGCCGCAGGGCCATGGAGGGGGACCTCTACAATGAGCAGTTCTTC | CASSLVRPRRRAMEGDLYNEQFF
TRBJ2-1 | many | NA | TRBV11-2 | TGTGCCAGCAGCACCGGGACATCCCCCTACAATGAGCAGTTCTTC | CASSTGTSPYNEQFF
TRBJ2-3 | few | NA | TRBV20-1 | TGCAGTGCTAGAGATTTCTCTGGGGGAGATGGTACGCAGTATTTT | CSARDFSGGDGTQYF
TRBJ1-2 | NA | NA | TRBV28 | TGTGCCAGCAGTTCTCCAAACGGGCACGGCTACACCTTC | CASSSPNGHGYTF
TRBJ2-3 | few | TRBD2 | TRBV2 | TGTGCCAGCGGGACTAGCGTCTCAGATACGCAGTATTTT | CASGTSVSDTQYF
TRBJ2-7 | NA | NA | TRBV24-1 | TGTGCCCCCAGGACCCAGTACGAGCAGTACTTC | CAPRTQYEQYF
TRBJ1-2 | few | NA | TRBV6-5 | TGTGCCAGCAGTTACTCCCCCAGTAGCTATGGCTACACCTTC | CASSYSPSSYGYTF
TRBJ2-5 | NA | NA | TRBV7-6 | TGTGCCAGCAGCTTATCCAGGAGGAGCATGGAGACCCGGTACTTC | CASSLSRRSMETRYF
TRBJ2-3 | many | NA | TRBV12-3/TRBV12-4 | TGTGCCAGCAGTTTCGTGTCGGGGGCGGGCACAGATACGCAGTATTTT | CASSFVSGAGTDTQYF
TRBJ1-1 | NA | NA | TRBV7-2 | TGTGCCAGCAGCTTTGACAGGCGTGTTGAAGCTTTCTTT | CASSFDRRVEAFF
TRBJ1-5 | NA | NA | TRBV2 | TGTGCCAGCAGTGAGGCACAGAGCAATCAGCCCCAGCATTTT | CASSEAQSNQPQHF
TRBJ1-2 | NA | NA | TRBV7-9 | TGTGCCAGCAGCTTAGGGCAGTTTTCCTACTATGGCTACACCTTC | CASSLGQFSYYGYTF
TRBJ2-3 | NA | NA | TRBV19 | TGTGCCAGTAGTATTAGGCGGGGCGGGTCAGATACGCAGTATTTT | CASSIRRGGSDTQYF
TRBJ1-5 | NA | NA | TRBV7-8 | TGTGCCAGCAGCTTACGGCCGGATCAGCCCCAGCATTTT | CASSLRPDQPQHF
TRBJ2-3 | NA | TRBD2 | TRBV20-1 | TGCAGTGCTGCCGGGGAGGGAGGCACAGATACGCAGTATTTT | CSAAGEGGTDTQYF
TRBJ2-2 | NA | TRBD1 | TRBV7-9 | TGTGCCAGCAGCCGAGGACAGGTCGAGACCGGGGAGCTGTTTTTT | CASSRGQVETGELFF
TRBJ2-7 | NA | TRBD1 | TRBV7-2 | TGTGCCAGCAGCCCCGGGACAGGGGTCAATGAGCAGTACTTC | CASSPGTGVNEQYF
TRBJ2-5 | NA | NA | TRBV29-1 | TGCAGCGCCCGGGCGCAGCTCCAAGAGACCCAGTACTTC | CSARAQLQETQYF
TRBJ1-1 | NA | NA | TRBV10-3 | TGTGCCATCAAGGGGCAGGGGCGGTCCACTGAAGCTTTCTTT | CAIKGQGRSTEAFF
TRBJ2-1 | NA | TRBD2 | TRBV5-1 | TGCGCCAGCAGCTTTGCCCCTAGCGGGGGGGCCAATGAGCAGTTCTTC | CASSFAPSGGANEQFF
TRBJ2-5 | NA | NA | TRBV20-1 | TGCAGTGCTAGTCTTTCCGGATCTGTGGAGACCCAGTACTTC | CSASLSGSVETQYF